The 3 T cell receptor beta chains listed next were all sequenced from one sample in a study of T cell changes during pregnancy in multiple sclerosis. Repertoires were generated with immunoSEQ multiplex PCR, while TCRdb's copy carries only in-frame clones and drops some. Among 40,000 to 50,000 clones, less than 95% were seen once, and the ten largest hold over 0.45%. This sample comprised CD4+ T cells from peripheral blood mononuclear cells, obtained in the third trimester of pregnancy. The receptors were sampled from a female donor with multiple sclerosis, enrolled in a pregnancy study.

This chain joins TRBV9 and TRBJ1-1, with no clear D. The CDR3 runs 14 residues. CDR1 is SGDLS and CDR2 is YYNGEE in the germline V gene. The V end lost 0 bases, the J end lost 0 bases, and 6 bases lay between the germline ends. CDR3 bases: TGTGCCAGCAGCGTAGACACCATGAACACTGAAGCTTTCTTT. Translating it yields CASSVDTMNTEAFF.

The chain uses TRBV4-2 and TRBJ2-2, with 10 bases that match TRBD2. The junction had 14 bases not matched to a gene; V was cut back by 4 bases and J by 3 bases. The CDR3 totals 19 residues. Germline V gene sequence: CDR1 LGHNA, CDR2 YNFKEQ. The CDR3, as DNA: TGTGCCAGCAGCCCGGGGGGGGCTAGCGGGAGCTTAGACACCGGGGAGCTGTTTTTT. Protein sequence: CASSPGGASGSLDTGELFF.

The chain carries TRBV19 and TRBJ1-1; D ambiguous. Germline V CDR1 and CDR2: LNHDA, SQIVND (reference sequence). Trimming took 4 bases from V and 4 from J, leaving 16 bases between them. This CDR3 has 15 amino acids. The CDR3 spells CASSRRSQRGTEAFF. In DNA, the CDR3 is TGTGCCAGTAGTAGAAGAAGCCAGCGGGGCACTGAAGCTTTCTTT.